These 31 T cell receptor beta chains were sequenced from one sample in a study of blood T cell repertoires in COVID-19 (dated by TCRdb to the early 2020s). Preparation of the library involved the immunoSEQ multiplex PCR assay. The table was pulled from immuneACCESS by TCRdb, which kept in-frame rearrangements only. Such tables lose some clones; where checked, under half of the loss comes from unresolved V genes, and the rest has no known cause. The sample table records 100,000 to 150,000 clones; 70% to 85% of these occur just once. Approximately 17% of the sample rests with the top ten. The source material was peripheral blood. The origin of the receptors is a woman at least 80 years old with acute or convalescent COVID-19.

V is TRBV7-9 and J is TRBJ2-1; 7 bases are shared with TRBD1. CDR1 SEHNR and CDR2 FQNEAQ come from the germline V gene (reference sequence). V gave up 1 base and J gave up 4 bases; unmatched junction bases: 16. The CDR3 runs to 19 residues. The CDR3 protein is CASSLVLGTRGQFYNEQFF. In nucleotides, the CDR3 is TGTGCCAGCAGCTTAGTTTTGGGGACCAGGGGACAGTTTTACAATGAGCAGTTCTTC.

The rearrangement uses TRBV3-1 (or the pseudogene TRBV3-2) and TRBJ2-5; 8 bases agree with TRBD2. J gave up 5 bases and V 0 bases, and 8 bases lay outside the gene matches. Germline CDR1 and CDR2: LGHDT and YNNKEL (reference sequence). This CDR3 comprises 16 residues. CDR3 in DNA: TGTGCCAGCAGCCAAGATCTTGCGGGGGGCCGCGAGACCCAGTACTTC. It codes for CASSQDLAGGRETQYF.

This chain links TRBV6-6 with TRBJ1-1; 8 bases agree with TRBD1. J was trimmed by 2 bases and V by 1 base; bases with no gene match: 6. Germline loops: CDR1 MNHNY, CDR2 SVGAGI (reference sequence). The CDR3 loop spans 16 amino acids. CDR3 DNA: TGTGCCAGCAGTTACTTAGCAGGGGGCCCCAACACTGAAGCTTTCTTT. This translates into CASSYLAGGPNTEAFF.

The chain joins TRBV4-3 to TRBJ1-5, with D possibly TRBD1 on 6 matching bases. The CDR3 runs 15 residues. V lost 5 bases and J 3 bases, leaving 14 bases between the germline ends. Germline assignment: CDR1 LGHNA and CDR2 YSLEER. The CDR3 DNA follows: TGCGCCAGCAGCGACGGACACAGGGTCAATCAGCCCCAGCATTTT. This codes for CASSDGHRVNQPQHF.

The gene calls are TRBV7-2 and TRBJ2-3; 7 nucleotides agree with TRBD2. CDR3 length equals 16 residues. Germline trimming cut 5 bases from V and 2 bases from J; bases unmatched to any gene: 10. Looked up from germline, CDR1 is SGHTA and CDR2 is FQGNSA. The DNA of the CDR3 is TGTGCCAGCAGCCTTCTAGCGGATTCTTCCACAGATACGCAGTATTTT. It codes for CASSLLADSSTDTQYF.

The chain couples TRBV5-1 to TRBJ1-2; 7 bases are shared with TRBD1. In germline, CDR1 is SGHRS, CDR2 YFSETQ. The CDR3 contains 15 residues. The J segment lost 0 bases and the V segment lost 4 bases, leaving 6 bases of the junction unmatched. As DNA, the CDR3 is TGCGCCAGCAGCACCCGGACAGGAACTAACTATGGCTACACCTTC. This encodes CASSTRTGTNYGYTF.

This clone was seen just once. The chain is built from TRBV6-5 and TRBJ2-1; 10 positions agree with TRBD1. V trimming: 2 bases; J trimming: 3 bases; junction bases outside the gene matches: 1. CDR3 size: 15 residues. Germline V lookup: CDR1 MNHEY, CDR2 SVGAGI. This chain's CDR3 is CASSYRDRGYNEQFF. CDR3 nucleotides: TGTGCCAGCAGTTACAGGGACAGGGGCTACAATGAGCAGTTCTTC.

This clone showed up just once. The rearrangement uses TRBV6-6 and TRBJ2-7; a weak D match, TRBD1 (6 bases). The length of the CDR3 is 13 residues. In germline, CDR1 is MNHNY, CDR2 SVGAGI (reference sequence). Trimming pared 6 bases from V and 5 bases from J, leaving 14 bases between. CDR3 region: CASRPDRSNEQYF. The CDR3 nucleotides read TGTGCCAGCAGACCCGACAGGTCCAACGAGCAGTACTTC.

This clone occurred a few times. This sequence joins TRBV27 and TRBJ2-7; 8 bases are shared with TRBD1. The J segment lost 4 bases and the V segment lost 2 bases, leaving 4 bases of the junction unmatched. The length of the CDR3 is 14 residues. CDR1 is MNHEY and CDR2 is SMNVEV in the germline V gene (reference sequence). CDR3 coding DNA: TGTGCCAGCAGTTTAAGACAGGGGAGGTACGAGCAGTACTTC. Translated: CASSLRQGRYEQYF.

The CDR3: CASSYWSSNQPQHF. The DNA of the CDR3 is TGTGCCAGCAGTTATTGGAGTAGCAATCAGCCCCAGCATTTT. The gene calls are TRBV2 and TRBJ1-5; D uncertain. CDR1 and CDR2 (germline): SNHLY, FYNNEI. With 5 bases removed from V and 0 bases from J, the gap between germline ends came to 8 bases. CDR3 size: 14 residues.

The J gene is TRBJ2-1, the V gene TRBV2, with D possibly being TRBD1 (6 bases). The V gene lost 6 bases and the J gene lost 1 base, with 13 bases spanning the gap. The length of the CDR3 is 15 residues. Germline-derived CDR1 and CDR2 are SNHLY and FYNNEI. The CDR3 sequence is CASSTVGQSYNEQFF. Written as DNA, the CDR3 is TGTGCCAGCAGCACCGTCGGACAGTCCTACAATGAGCAGTTCTTC.

The V and J genes are TRBV2 and TRBJ2-7, with TRBD2 as a possible D gene (6 bases). Germline lookup yields CDR1 SNHLY and CDR2 FYNNEI. V was clipped by 7 bases and J by 3 bases, with 19 bases between them. The CDR3 is made up of 15 amino acids. CDR3 amino acids: CASKGGTGPGYEQYF. The CDR3 nucleotides read TGTGCCAGCAAGGGCGGGACGGGGCCTGGCTACGAGCAGTACTTC.

The chain couples TRBV4-1 to TRBJ1-6; TRBD1 matches at 7 bases. The CDR3 is 16 amino acids. CDR1 is MGHRA and CDR2 is YSYEKL in the germline V gene. J was trimmed by 7 bases and V by 4 bases; bases with no gene match: 10. The chain's CDR3 is CASSPDRATANSPLHF. CDR3 DNA: TGCGCCAGCAGCCCCGACAGGGCGACCGCGAATTCACCCCTCCACTTT.

The chain uses TRBV6-5 and TRBJ1-1, with D maybe TRBD1 (5 bases). The germline V and J ends were trimmed by 2 bases and 4 bases, with 17 bases remaining between them. Per germline, CDR1 MNHEY and CDR2 SVGAGI. The CDR3 has 16 amino acids. The CDR3 DNA reads TGTGCCAGCAGTTACGGTCAGGGTCTAACCATCACTGAAGCTTTCTTT. Protein sequence: CASSYGQGLTITEAFF.

The chain carries TRBV9 and TRBJ1-2, with D maybe TRBD1 (5 bases). The CDR3 totals 15 residues. Trimming stripped 1 base from V and 4 bases from J, with 14 bases between. Germline values: CDR1 SGDLS, CDR2 YYNGEE. The CDR3 DNA follows: TGTGCCAGCAGCGTAACGGCCCAGGGCGGCTATGGCTACACCTTC. This encodes CASSVTAQGGYGYTF.

The rearrangement uses TRBV6-6 and TRBJ2-5; 8 nucleotides agree with TRBD1. This CDR3 has 14 amino acids. CDR1 and CDR2 (germline): MNHNY, SVGAGI (reference sequence). V was pared by 5 bases and J by 7 bases, with 9 bases of the junction left unmatched. In DNA form, the CDR3 reads TGTGCCAGCAGTACAGGACAGGGAAAGGGGACCCAGTACTTC. Translation: CASSTGQGKGTQYF.

This chain links TRBV6-2 or TRBV6-3 with TRBJ1-1; TRBD1 matches at 7 bases. The CDR3 consists of 13 residues. The germline V gene has CDR1 MNHEY and CDR2 SVGEGT. V was pared by 2 bases and J by 5 bases, with 2 bases of the junction left unmatched. The CDR3 DNA sequence: TGTGCCAGCAGTTACCGACAGGGTACTGAAGCTTTCTTT. This codes for CASSYRQGTEAFF.

The chain is built from TRBV15 and TRBJ1-2; tentative D call: TRBD1 (5 bases). V dropped 0 bases and J dropped 6 bases, with 17 bases sitting between them. This CDR3 has 16 residues. Germline V CDR1 and CDR2: LNHNV, YYDKDF (reference sequence). CDR3 sequence: CATSRDLTNRLDGYTF. The CDR3 DNA follows: TGTGCCACCAGCAGAGACCTTACGAACAGGTTAGATGGCTACACCTTC.

The genes are TRBV6-5 and TRBJ1-4, with 7 bases that match TRBD1. CDR1 is MNHEY and CDR2 is SVGAGI in the germline V gene. Trimming at V came to 5 bases and at J to 5 bases, leaving 5 bases not matched to a gene. CDR3 size: 14 residues. The CDR3 sequence: CASSPTGKNEKLFF. CDR3 nucleotide sequence: TGTGCCAGCAGTCCGACAGGGAAGAATGAAAAACTGTTTTTT.

The rearrangement joins TRBV19 to TRBJ1-2, with 7 bases aligning to TRBD1. Looked up from germline, CDR1 is LNHDA and CDR2 is SQIVND (reference sequence). After removal of 7 bases from V and 3 bases from J, the junction contained 14 bases not matched to a gene. This CDR3 has 16 amino acids. CDR3: CASTLGGIRGDYGYTF. In nucleotides, the CDR3 is TGTGCCAGTACCCTAGGAGGAATCAGGGGGGACTATGGCTACACCTTC.

V and J are TRBV7-9 and TRBJ1-3; TRBD1 matches at 7 bases. Germline CDR1 and CDR2: SEHNR and FQNEAQ (reference sequence). J lost 0 bases, V lost 4 bases, and 3 bases had no gene match. The CDR3 contains 15 residues. In DNA, the CDR3 is TGTGCCAGCAGCTCGACAGGGAACTCTGGAAACACCATATATTTT. Its translation: CASSSTGNSGNTIYF.

This chain links TRBV1 with TRBJ2-3; the table's D call, TRBD2, has no DNA check behind it. TRBV1 is marked as a pseudogene. This CDR3 region has 18 residues. CDR3 residues: CTSSQRGEGGPEADTQYF. In DNA form, the CDR3 reads TGCACCAGCAGCCAAAGGGGGGAGGGCGGGCCAGAGGCAGATACGCAGTATTTT.

The J gene is TRBJ2-7, the V gene TRBV4-3; 9 bases are a match to TRBD1. The CDR3 sequence is 17 residues long. Germline CDR1 reads LGHNA; CDR2 reads YSLEER. J lost 2 bases, V lost 4 bases, and 12 bases had no gene match. CDR3 in amino acids: CASSRDRGTGIPYEQYF. The DNA for the CDR3 is TGCGCCAGCAGCCGAGACCGTGGGACAGGGATACCCTACGAGCAGTACTTC.

A word on this clone: The sample carries other DNA sequences with the same CDR3. The V call is TRBV27, the J call TRBJ1-5; 10 bases fit TRBD1. Unmatched junction bases numbered 1, after V lost 6 bases and J lost 2 bases. The CDR3 runs to 14 residues. The V gene's germline CDR1 is MNHEY and CDR2 SMNVEV (reference sequence). The CDR3 DNA sequence: TGTGCCAGCAGGGACAGGGGGGGCAATCAGCCCCAGCATTTT. As protein: CASRDRGGNQPQHF.

The V gene is TRBV5-6, the J gene TRBJ1-5; D possibly corresponds to TRBD1 (5 bases). The CDR3 is made up of 17 amino acids. CDR1 and CDR2 from the germline V gene are SGHDT and YYEEEE. V was pared by 4 bases and J by 6 bases, with 23 bases between. The CDR3 DNA is TGTGCCAGCAGCCTCGCCGGCGGCCAGGGCGGCCGTCAGCCCCAGCATTTT. Protein: CASSLAGGQGGRQPQHF.

This clone was counted a single time. This chain uses TRBV5-1 with TRBJ2-7; 7 bases are a match to TRBD2. CDR1 SGHRS and CDR2 YFSETQ come from the germline V gene. This CDR3 is built from 14 residues. With 3 bases clipped from V and 3 bases from J, the junction kept 6 bases outside the gene matches. The CDR3 loop reads CASSWGTIDYEQYF. The CDR3 DNA reads as TGCGCCAGCAGCTGGGGGACTATCGACTACGAGCAGTACTTC.

V usage is TRBV2 and J usage is TRBJ2-1; D unresolved. This CDR3 is 15 amino acids long. Per germline, CDR1 SNHLY and CDR2 FYNNEI. V lost 5 bases and J lost 0, with 11 bases in between. The CDR3 loop reads CASSLDKSSYNEQFF. CDR3 nucleotide sequence: TGTGCCAGCAGTCTCGACAAGAGCTCCTACAATGAGCAGTTCTTC.

This chain joins TRBV18 and TRBJ2-5; TRBD2 matches 12 bases. This CDR3 contains 16 residues. V lost 6 bases, J lost 7 bases, and 12 bases stayed unmatched. Germline CDR1 KGHSH, CDR2 LQKENI. CDR3 DNA sequence: TGTGCCAGCTCCCCCCGACTAGCGGGAGCGTCGGGGACCCAGTACTTC. Amino acids: CASSPRLAGASGTQYF.

The chain employs TRBV18 and TRBJ2-1; 11 nucleotides align to TRBD2. Losses at the gene ends were 3 bases for V and 6 bases for J; bases not matched to a gene: 1. Germline CDR1 is KGHSH and CDR2 is LQKENI. This CDR3 region has 14 residues. CDR3 DNA: TGTGCCAGCTCACCGGGGACTAGCGGCAATGAGCAGTTCTTC. Amino acids: CASSPGTSGNEQFF.

This clone turned up a few times. The chain joins TRBV5-1 to TRBJ2-7, with D maybe TRBD2 (6 bases). V lost 6 bases, J lost 3 bases, and 13 bases lay in between. From germline, CDR1 is SGHRS and CDR2 YFSETQ. This CDR3 has 13 amino acids. CDR3 DNA: TGCGCCAGCACCCCGGGACTCGGCTACGAGCAGTACTTC. Its protein is CASTPGLGYEQYF.

The V gene is TRBV5-4, the J gene TRBJ2-2; 8 bases fit TRBD1. The V and J ends lost 5 bases and 3 bases, in that order; junction bases with no gene match: 6. Per the germline V gene, CDR1 is SGHNT and CDR2 is YYREEE (reference sequence). The CDR3 is 15 amino acids. The CDR3 here is CASRAGTGDTGELFF. The CDR3 DNA reads as TGTGCCAGCAGGGCCGGGACAGGAGACACCGGGGAGCTGTTTTTT.